These 8 T cell receptor beta chains were sequenced from one sample in a study of blood T cell repertoires in COVID-19. Clones were read by immunoSEQ multiplex PCR, and TCRdb kept only the in-frame ones, dropping some. The sample gives some 150,000 clones, roughly 85% of which show up once; about 2.8% is in the top ten. Sequenced input: peripheral blood. Receptors were obtained from a human donor with acute or convalescent COVID-19. The donor label of this sample is uncertain.

The chain recombines TRBV28 with TRBJ1-4; TRBD1 matches 8 bases. Germline V lookup: CDR1 MDHEN, CDR2 SYDVKM. Trimming cost V 5 bases and J 8 bases; bases outside gene matches: 10. The CDR3 has 15 amino acids. CDR3 coding DNA: TGTGCCAGCAGTAGACAGCCCCGGGACAGGGAAAAACTGTTTTTT. Amino acids: CASSRQPRDREKLFF.

The chain uses TRBV11-1 and TRBJ2-7; 7 nucleotides agree with TRBD1. Per the germline V gene, CDR1 is SGHAT and CDR2 is FQDESV (reference sequence). J lost 5 bases, V lost 1 base, and 8 bases had no gene match. The CDR3 sequence is 15 residues long. The CDR3 coding sequence is TGTGCCAGCAGCTTAGGTTTGGACAGGCTGAACGAGCAGTACTTC. It codes for CASSLGLDRLNEQYF.

V usage is TRBV19 and J usage is TRBJ2-7; the D gene is possibly TRBD1 (5 bases). V gave up 10 bases and J gave up 1 base, with 17 bases separating them. There are 14 residues in the CDR3. Germline CDR1 is LNHDA and CDR2 is SQIVND (reference sequence). CDR3 sequence reads: CATRQQSTSYEQYF. The CDR3, as DNA: TGTGCCACTCGACAGCAGTCGACATCCTACGAGCAGTACTTC.

CDR3 bases: TGTGCCAGCAGCTCATCTATGCTGACAGCTGCTTATCAGCCCCAGCATTTT. Protein product: CASSSSMLTAAYQPQHF. V is TRBV7-2 and J is TRBJ1-5; TRBD1 might be the D (5 bases). From germline, CDR1 is SGHTA and CDR2 FQGNSA. V dropped 4 bases and J dropped 5 bases, with 21 bases sitting between them. This CDR3 contains 17 residues.

The chain couples TRBV6-6 to TRBJ2-1; no reliable D call. Trimming removed 4 bases at V and 0 bases at J, with 13 bases between. This CDR3 has 16 amino acids. CDR1 MNHNY and CDR2 SVGAGI come from the germline V gene (reference sequence). Here the CDR3 reads CASSFSKPSSYNEQFF. CDR3 in DNA: TGTGCCAGCAGTTTTTCTAAGCCGAGCTCCTACAATGAGCAGTTCTTC.

The rearrangement uses TRBV4-3 and TRBJ2-1; no reliable D call. This CDR3 contains 16 residues. Trimming removed 0 bases at V and 0 bases at J, with 9 bases between. Germline CDR1 reads LGHNA; CDR2 reads YSLEER. The CDR3 sequence is CASSQDISFSYNEQFF. The CDR3 region has the DNA TGCGCCAGCAGCCAAGATATCTCCTTCTCCTACAATGAGCAGTTCTTC.

The J gene is TRBJ1-1, the V gene TRBV7-9; D is perhaps TRBD1 (6 bases). The CDR3 is 14 residues long. The germline V gene encodes CDR1 SEHNR and CDR2 FQNEAQ (reference sequence). Trimming pared 4 bases from V and 6 bases from J, leaving 15 bases between. The CDR3: CASSSDRRPPEAFF. Written as DNA, the CDR3 is TGTGCCAGCAGCTCTGACAGGCGCCCCCCTGAAGCTTTCTTT.

The chain couples TRBV7-6 to TRBJ2-1; TRBD1 aligns across 8 bases. Looked up from germline, CDR1 is SGHVS and CDR2 is FNYEAQ. The CDR3 extends over 17 amino acids. Germline trimming cut 0 bases from V and 6 bases from J; bases unmatched to any gene: 10. The CDR3 is CASSLARGQDRGNEQFF. As DNA, the CDR3 is TGTGCCAGCAGCTTAGCGCGGGGACAGGACCGGGGCAATGAGCAGTTCTTC.